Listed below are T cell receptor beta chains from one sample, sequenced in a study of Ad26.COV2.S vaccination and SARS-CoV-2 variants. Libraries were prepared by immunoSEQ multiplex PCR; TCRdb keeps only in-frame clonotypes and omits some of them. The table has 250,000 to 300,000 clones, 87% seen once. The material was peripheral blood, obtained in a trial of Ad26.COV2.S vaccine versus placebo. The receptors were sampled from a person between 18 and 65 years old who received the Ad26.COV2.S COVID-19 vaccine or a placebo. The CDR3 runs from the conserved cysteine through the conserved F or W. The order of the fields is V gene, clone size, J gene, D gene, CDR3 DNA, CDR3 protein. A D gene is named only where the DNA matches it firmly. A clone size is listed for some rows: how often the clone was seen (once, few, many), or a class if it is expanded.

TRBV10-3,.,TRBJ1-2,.,TGTGCCATCAGTGAGTCGAACAACTATGGCTACACCTTC,CAISESNNYGYTF
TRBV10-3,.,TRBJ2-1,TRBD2,TGTGCCATCAGGACTAGCGGGTTATACAATGAGCAGTTCTTC,CAIRTSGLYNEQFF
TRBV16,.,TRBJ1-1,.,TGTGCCAGCAGCAACACAGGGGAAGCTTTCTTT,CASSNTGEAFF
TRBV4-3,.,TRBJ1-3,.,TGCGCCAGCAGCCGGTGGGAAAACTTGGGTGACCCGACTTTCTCTGGAAACACCATATATTTT,CASSRWENLGDPTFSGNTIYF
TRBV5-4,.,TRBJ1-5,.,TGTGCCAGCAGCACGGGACTGGGAGGTCAGCCCCAGCATTTT,CASSTGLGGQPQHF
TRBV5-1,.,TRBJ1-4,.,TGCGCCAGCAGCAAAACAGGTCACCCTAATGAAAAACTGTTTTTT,CASSKTGHPNEKLFF
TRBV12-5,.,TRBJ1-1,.,TGTGCTAGTGGTTTCACCCCGGGACCGTCGAACACTGAAGCTTTCTTT,CASGFTPGPSNTEAFF
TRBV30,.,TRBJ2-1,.,TGTGCCTGGAGTGACCAGAATGAGCAGTTCTTC,CAWSDQNEQFF
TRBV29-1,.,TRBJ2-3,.,TGCAGCGTTGAACCTCCGGGGCCAAATACGCAGTATTTT,CSVEPPGPNTQYF
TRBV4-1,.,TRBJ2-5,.,TGCGCCAGCAGCCAAGGAACTCGGCGTCAAGAGACCCAGTACTTC,CASSQGTRRQETQYF
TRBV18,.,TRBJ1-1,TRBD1,TGTGCCAGCTCTCTGGGACAGGGAAAAATCACTGAAGCTTTCTTT,CASSLGQGKITEAFF
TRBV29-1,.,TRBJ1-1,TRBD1,TGCAGCGGCGGGACAGTGAACACTGAAGCTTTCTTT,CSGGTVNTEAFF
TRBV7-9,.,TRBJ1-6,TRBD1,TGTGCCAGCAGCTCGGGACAGTCCAACCATTCACCCCTCCACTTT,CASSSGQSNHSPLHF
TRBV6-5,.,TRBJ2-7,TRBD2,TGTGCCAGCAGCCCCAGCGGGGGAGGTATTTACGAGCAGTACTTC,CASSPSGGGIYEQYF
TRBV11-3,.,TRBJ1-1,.,TGTGCCAGCAGCCCAAACCGGGACACTGAAGCTTTCTTT,CASSPNRDTEAFF
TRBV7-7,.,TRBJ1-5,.,TGTGCTAGCAGCTTAGAACGGGGACAGCCCCAGCATTTT,CASSLERGQPQHF
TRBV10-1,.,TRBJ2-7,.,TGCGCCAGCAGTGAAAGTAGATACGAGCAGTACTTC,CASSESRYEQYF
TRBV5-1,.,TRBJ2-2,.,TGCGCCAGCAGCTTGGCGGAGTTGGGATCGGCCGGGGAGCTGTTTTTT,CASSLAELGSAGELFF
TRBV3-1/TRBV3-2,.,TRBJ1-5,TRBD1,TGTGCCAGCAGCCCCACGGCGGGACAGGGATGGGGGAGCAATCAGCCCCAGCATTTT,CASSPTAGQGWGSNQPQHF
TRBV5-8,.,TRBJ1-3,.,TGTGCCAGCAGCCTAGGGGGGGCCCTCGGGAACACCATATATTTT,CASSLGGALGNTIYF
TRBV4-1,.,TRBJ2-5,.,TGCGCCAGCAGCCAGGTTACGTCCGGGCGGGAGACCCAGTACTTC,CASSQVTSGRETQYF
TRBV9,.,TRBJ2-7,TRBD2,TGTGCCAGCAGCCCCCTAGGAGCGGGGGGGCGTGAGCAGTACTTC,CASSPLGAGGREQYF
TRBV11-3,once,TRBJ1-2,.,TGTGCCAGCAGCCCCCGGGGAAGGGACTATGGCTACACCTTC,CASSPRGRDYGYTF
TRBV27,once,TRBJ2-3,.,TGTGCCAGCAGCCAAAGCCCAGGTTACACAGATACGCAGTATTTT,CASSQSPGYTDTQYF
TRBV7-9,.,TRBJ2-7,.,TGTGCCAGCAGCTCAAGGTCGGCGAGTTCCTACGAGCAGTACTTC,CASSSRSASSYEQYF
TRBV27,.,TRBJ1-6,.,TGTGCCAGCAGTTTGGAGACAGACCTTTCACCCCTCCACTTT,CASSLETDLSPLHF
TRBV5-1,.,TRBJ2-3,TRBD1,TGCGCCAGCAGCCCCGGGACAGGGGCATATACGCAGTATTTT,CASSPGTGAYTQYF
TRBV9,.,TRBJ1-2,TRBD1,TGTGCCAGCAGCGTAACAGGGGCTAGCTACACCTTC,CASSVTGASYTF
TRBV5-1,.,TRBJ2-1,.,TGCGCCAGCAGCTTGGGTGAGACTATCTACAATGAGCAGTTCTTC,CASSLGETIYNEQFF
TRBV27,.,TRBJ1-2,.,TGTGCCAGCAGCGGACGGGCCAGGGATGGCTACACCTTC,CASSGRARDGYTF
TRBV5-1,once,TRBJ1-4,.,TGCGCCAGCAAGCCTGGACAGCTTAATGAAAAACTGTTTTTT,CASKPGQLNEKLFF
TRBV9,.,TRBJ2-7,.,TGTGCCAGCAGCGCCTCCGACGAGCAGTACTTC,CASSASDEQYF
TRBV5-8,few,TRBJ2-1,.,TGTGCCAGCAGCCCCGGGACTTTCTCCTACAATGAGCAGTTCTTC,CASSPGTFSYNEQFF
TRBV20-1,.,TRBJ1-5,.,TGCAGTGCTCGTGAGAGGAGGGGGTGGAATCAGCCCCAGCATTTT,CSARERRGWNQPQHF
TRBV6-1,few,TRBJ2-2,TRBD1,TGTGCCAGCAGTGAAACAGGGGCCGGGGAGCTGTTTTTT,CASSETGAGELFF
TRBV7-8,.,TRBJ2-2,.,TGTGCCAGCAGCTTAGTGGTGGAATACCAGGCCGGGGAGCTGTTTTTT,CASSLVVEYQAGELFF
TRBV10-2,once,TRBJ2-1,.,TGCGCCAGCAGGAGAGATTACAATGAGCAGTTCTTC,CASRRDYNEQFF
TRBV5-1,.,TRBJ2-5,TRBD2,TGCGCCAGCAGTCTCTATTCTAGCGGGGGCATCCAAGAGACCCAGTACTTC,CASSLYSSGGIQETQYF
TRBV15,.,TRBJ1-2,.,TGTGCCACCAGCAGAGATCTGGTATCACCTGGCTACACCTTC,CATSRDLVSPGYTF
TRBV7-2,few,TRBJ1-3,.,TGTGCCAGCAGATCGGGACCGAACTCTGGAAACACCATATATTTT,CASRSGPNSGNTIYF
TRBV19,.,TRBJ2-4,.,TGTGCCAGTAGTATAGACCCGTCAGGAATAGCCAAAAACATTCAGTACTTC,CASSIDPSGIAKNIQYF
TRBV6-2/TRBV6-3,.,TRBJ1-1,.,TGTGCCAGCAGTTACCTCGCCGGGACACCTAACACTGAAGCTTTCTTT,CASSYLAGTPNTEAFF
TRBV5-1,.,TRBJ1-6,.,TGCGCCAGCAGCCGGGCGGCAGCAGGAAAAAGCTCACCCCTCCACTTT,CASSRAAAGKSSPLHF
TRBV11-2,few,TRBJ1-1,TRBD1,TGTGCCAGCAGCACGCTCAGGGGGCGCGACACTGAAGCTTTCTTT,CASSTLRGRDTEAFF
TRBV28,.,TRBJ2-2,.,TGTGCCAGCAGTTTCAGGGTGGTTGGCGCCGGGGAGCTGTTTTTT,CASSFRVVGAGELFF
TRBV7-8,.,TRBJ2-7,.,TGTGCCAGCAGCCCTCTCCCCCGGGGGAGCTCCTACGAGCAGTACTTC,CASSPLPRGSSYEQYF
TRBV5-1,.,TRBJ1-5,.,TGCGCCAGCAGCTTGACCGGGGGGAGCAATCAGCCCCAGCATTTT,CASSLTGGSNQPQHF
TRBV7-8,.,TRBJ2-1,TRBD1,TGTGCCACCGTGGGGGACAGGGACCCAGCCAACAATGAGCAGTTCTTC,CATVGDRDPANNEQFF
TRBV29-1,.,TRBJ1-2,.,TGCAGCGTTGAAGAGGACATGCTTGCTCATGGCTACACCTTC,CSVEEDMLAHGYTF
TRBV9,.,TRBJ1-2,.,TGTGCCAGCAGCGTAGCAACAGGGCCCAACTATGGCTACACCTTC,CASSVATGPNYGYTF
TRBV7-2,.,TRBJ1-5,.,TGTGCCAGCAGCTTAGAACAGGGCTGGAATCAGCCCCAGCATTTT,CASSLEQGWNQPQHF
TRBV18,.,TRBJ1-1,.,TGTGCCAGCTCACTGGGTCGGGGGAGGTTGACTGAAGCTTTCTTT,CASSLGRGRLTEAFF
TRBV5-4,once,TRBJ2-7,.,TGTGCCAGCAGCCTCGGACAGTACGAGCAGTACTTC,CASSLGQYEQYF
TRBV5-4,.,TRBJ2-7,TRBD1,TGTGCCAGCAGCTTTGACAGGGGGGACGAGCAGTACTTC,CASSFDRGDEQYF
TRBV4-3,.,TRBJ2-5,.,TGCGCCAGCAGCCCCAGGGACCAAGAGACCCAGTACTTC,CASSPRDQETQYF
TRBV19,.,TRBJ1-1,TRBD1,TGTGCCAGTAGTATTTACAGGGGATCGAACACTGAAGCTTTCTTT,CASSIYRGSNTEAFF
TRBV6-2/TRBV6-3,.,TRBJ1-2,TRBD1,TGTGCCAGCAGCAACAGGGGGGCTAACTATGGCTACACCTTC,CASSNRGANYGYTF
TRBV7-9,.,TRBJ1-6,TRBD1,TGTGCCAGCAGCTTGCTGACAGGGGGCTTATCTAATTCACCCCTCCACTTT,CASSLLTGGLSNSPLHF